This record concerns one TCR beta chain sequence. Its antigen remains unidentified. Sequencing was performed with immunoSEQ multiplex PCR; in TCRdb, only in-frame clones are kept and a portion is missing. The top ten hold approximately 12% of the sample, which has roughly 490,000 clones, around 80% seen once. The data belong to a study of shared clonotypes between healthy human individuals. About the research overall: The composition of the donors was a couple of women and three men aged 18 to 49. The study's findings and limits: The study sampled only blood, and tissue repertoires likely differ.

V lost 8 bases and J 4 bases, leaving 9 bases between the germline ends. CDR1 and CDR2 (germline): MNHEY, SMNVEV (reference sequence). CDR3 length: 12 amino acids. The study enrolled healthy HIV-negative adults without recent acute infections or vaccinations as donors. Extraction of genomic DNA in unsorted samples used about 90 million PBMCs. The chain combines TRBV27 with TRBJ2-1; D gene ambiguous. The sequenced sample consisted of PBMCs. This TCR derives from a woman in her 40s in good health. Some clones in this sample may be carry-over from other donors' samples. DNA of the CDR3: TGTGCCAGCGGGCTGGGTTACAATGAGCAGTTCTTC. This codes for CASGLGYNEQFF.